The 20 T cell receptor beta chains given below trace back to one sample, sequenced in a study of blood T cell repertoires in COVID-19. Some clones are missing from TCRdb's copy, which holds only in-frame ones; the method was immunoSEQ multiplex PCR. The sample yields 140,000 or so clones, approximately 84% seen once. Sequencing input: PBMCs or T cells enriched from blood (not recorded which). The receptors come from a woman aged 50 to 60 with acute COVID-19.

The chain combines TRBV7-8 with TRBJ2-5; D remains unclear. Germline CDR1 is SGHVS and CDR2 is FQNEAQ. The V gene lost 5 bases and the J gene lost 5 bases, with 9 bases spanning the gap. The CDR3 consists of 12 residues. CDR3 in amino acids: CASSPGYETQYF. In DNA, the CDR3 is TGTGCCAGCAGCCCAGGTTACGAGACCCAGTACTTC. Full variable domain (outside the CDR3, taken from reference TRBV7-8 and TRBJ2-5): GAGVSQSPRYKVAKRGQDVALRCDPISGHVSLFWYQQALGQGPEFLTYFQNEAQLDKSGLPSDRFFAERPEGSVSTLKIQRTQQEDSAVYLCASSPGYETQYFGPGTRLLVL.

The rearrangement links TRBV2 to TRBJ1-2; D might be TRBD1 (6 bases). The CDR3 has 12 amino acids. Looked up from germline, CDR1 is SNHLY and CDR2 is FYNNEI. V lost 4 bases and J lost 6, with 9 bases in between. The CDR3 loop reads CASSGQGNGYTF. The CDR3 bases are TGTGCCAGCAGTGGTCAGGGGAATGGCTACACCTTC.

This chain joins TRBV6-5 and TRBJ2-1; 7 bases are shared with TRBD2. The CDR3 totals 13 residues. J lost 10 bases, V lost 2 bases, and 5 bases had no gene match. Germline values: CDR1 MNHEY, CDR2 SVGAGI. This CDR3 is CASSYDPGLEQFF. The CDR3 DNA reads TGTGCCAGCAGTTACGATCCGGGACTAGAGCAGTTCTTC.

A single count supports this clone. The CDR3 coding sequence is TGTGCCAGCTCAACCGACAGGGTGGACACCGGGGAGCTGTTTTTT. Residues: CASSTDRVDTGELFF. The J gene is TRBJ2-2, the V gene TRBV18; 7 bases agree with TRBD1. The J segment lost 3 bases and the V segment lost 5 bases, leaving 6 bases of the junction unmatched. This CDR3 has 15 amino acids. Germline V gene lookup returns CDR1 KGHSH and CDR2 LQKENI.

This sequence joins TRBV5-1 and TRBJ1-2, with a possible D match to TRBD1 (5 bases). CDR3 length: 15 residues. The V gene's germline CDR1 is SGHRS and CDR2 YFSETQ. The V end lost 1 base, the J end lost 2 bases, and 12 bases lay between the germline ends. As DNA, the CDR3 is TGCGCCAGCAGCTTGATATCCGGGGGAAACTATGGCTACACCTTC. Its protein product is CASSLISGGNYGYTF. Full variable domain (rest looked up from reference TRBV5-1 and TRBJ1-2): KAGVTQTPRYLIKTRGQQVTLSCSPISGHRSVSWYQQTPGQGLQFLFEYFSETQRNKGNFPGRFSGRQFSNSRSEMNVSTLELGDSALYLCASSLISGGNYGYTFGSGTRLTVV.

This clone was counted a few times. V is TRBV11-1 and J is TRBJ2-1, with 8 nucleotides matching TRBD2. J was trimmed by 3 bases and V by 1 base; bases with no gene match: 5. CDR3 size: 16 residues. Germline-derived CDR1 and CDR2 are SGHAT and FQDESV (reference sequence). This CDR3 is CASSLEPGGSYNEQFF. The DNA for the CDR3 is TGTGCCAGCAGCTTAGAGCCGGGAGGGAGCTACAATGAGCAGTTCTTC. The whole variable domain, remainder taken from reference TRBV11-1 and TRBJ2-1, is EAEVAQSPRYKITEKSQAVAFWCDPISGHATLYWYRQILGQGPELLVQFQDESVVDDSQLPKDRFSAERLKGVDSTLKIQPAELGDSAMYLCASSLEPGGSYNEQFFGPGTRLTVL.

The gene calls are TRBV11-1 and TRBJ1-4; D is unresolved. The CDR3 has 13 residues. Per germline, CDR1 SGHAT and CDR2 FQDESV (reference sequence). Trimming removed 3 bases at V and 7 bases at J, with 9 bases between. The CDR3 sequence: CASSFGAGEKLFF. CDR3 DNA: TGTGCCAGCAGCTTCGGCGCAGGTGAAAAACTGTTTTTT.

CDR3 sequence (DNA): TGTGCCAGCAGCTTACAACAGGGGCTGGAATATGGCTACACCTTC. Amino acid sequence: CASSLQQGLEYGYTF. J is TRBJ1-2 and V is TRBV7-9; TRBD1 matches 7 bases. The J segment lost 5 bases and the V segment lost 2 bases, leaving 8 bases of the junction unmatched. CDR3 size: 15 residues. Germline V gives CDR1 SEHNR, CDR2 FQNEAQ (reference sequence). The whole variable domain, remainder taken from reference TRBV7-9 and TRBJ1-2, is DTGVSQNPRHKITKRGQNVTFRCDPISEHNRLYWYRQTLGQGPEFLTYFQNEAQLEKSRLLSDRFSAERPKGSFSTLEIQRTEQGDSAMYLCASSLQQGLEYGYTFGSGTRLTVV.

This rearrangement joins TRBV27 to TRBJ2-6, with TRBD2 matching 8 bases. Trimming cost V 6 bases and J 0 bases; bases outside gene matches: 1. Germline-derived CDR1 and CDR2 are MNHEY and SMNVEV (reference sequence). The CDR3 is made up of 15 amino acids. CDR3 sequence (DNA): TGTGCCAGCAGCGGGGGGGGCTCTGGGGCCAACGTCCTGACTTTC. The encoded protein is CASSGGGSGANVLTF.

The V gene is TRBV29-1, the J gene TRBJ2-1; TRBD2 aligns across 13 bases. V gave up 0 bases and J gave up 9 bases; unmatched junction bases: 5. This CDR3 spans 15 amino acids. The germline gives CDR1 SQVTM, CDR2 ANQGSEA. CDR3 sequence: CSVEDGLAGAPEQFF. The DNA for the CDR3 is TGCAGCGTTGAAGACGGACTAGCGGGAGCCCCTGAGCAGTTCTTC.

The rearrangement joins TRBV19 to TRBJ2-5, with D perhaps TRBD1 (5 bases). This CDR3 has 15 residues. Trimming shortened V by 6 bases and J by 7 bases, and 21 bases separated the two germline ends. Germline V gives CDR1 LNHDA, CDR2 SQIVND (reference sequence). The CDR3 DNA follows: TGTGCCAGTAGGGGCAGGGATTCACCCCCTTGGACCCAGTACTTC. It yields the protein CASRGRDSPPWTQYF.

The gene calls are TRBV12-2 and TRBJ2-1; the table gives TRBD1 as D, unverified against the DNA. TRBV12-2 is tagged as a pseudogene. This CDR3 comprises 19 residues. The CDR3 is CASRNWTGATASSYNEQFF. The CDR3 DNA reads TGTGCAAGTCGCAATTGGACAGGGGCTACCGCTAGCTCCTACAATGAGCAGTTCTTC.

The chain couples TRBV18 to TRBJ1-1, with 8 positions matching TRBD1. J lost 1 base, V lost 2 bases, and 6 bases had no gene match. This CDR3 region has 16 residues. CDR1 and CDR2 from the germline V gene are KGHSH and LQKENI. The chain's CDR3 is CASSPKNQGANTEAFF. The CDR3, as DNA: TGTGCCAGCTCACCAAAAAATCAGGGGGCGAACACTGAAGCTTTCTTT.

CDR3 nucleotide sequence: TGTGCCAGCAGCTCACAGGGTGGTGAGCAGTTCTTC. It specifies CASSSQGGEQFF. V and J are TRBV7-9 and TRBJ2-1; D may be TRBD1 (6 bases). From germline, CDR1 is SEHNR and CDR2 FQNEAQ (reference sequence). The ends were cut back, 4 bases at V and 9 bases at J, with 10 bases in the middle. The CDR3 runs 12 residues.

The rearrangement joins TRBV10-3 to TRBJ1-2; possible D gene TRBD1, 5 bases. This CDR3 is built from 13 residues. Germline V CDR1 and CDR2: ENHRY, SYGVKD. V lost 3 bases and J lost 6, with 11 bases in between. The CDR3 loop reads CAISDQGRNGYTF. In DNA, the CDR3 is TGTGCCATCAGTGACCAGGGAAGGAATGGCTACACCTTC.

V gene TRBV2 combines with J gene TRBJ2-6, with TRBD1 matching 8 bases. CDR1 and CDR2 from the germline V gene are SNHLY and FYNNEI. V gave up 8 bases and J gave up 0 bases; unmatched junction bases: 6. The CDR3 has 16 amino acids. CDR3 residues: CASSTGAHSGANVLTF. CDR3 DNA sequence: TGTGCCAGCTCGACAGGGGCCCACTCTGGGGCCAACGTCCTGACTTTC.

The chain has TRBV11-2 and TRBJ2-3, with 11 bases that match TRBD2. This CDR3 spans 16 amino acids. V dropped 5 bases and J dropped 2; count of bases not matched to a gene: 6. In germline, CDR1 is SGHAT, CDR2 FQNNGV. CDR3 in amino acids: CASSDPTSGNTDTQYF. The CDR3 region has the DNA TGTGCCAGCAGCGACCCGACTAGCGGGAACACAGATACGCAGTATTTT.

The chain links TRBV19 to TRBJ1-1, with 7 bases lining up with TRBD1. CDR3 length: 15 residues. V shed 1 base and J 1 base; nucleotides not matched to a gene: 3. The V gene's germline CDR1 is LNHDA and CDR2 SQIVND (reference sequence). In DNA form, the CDR3 reads TGTGCCAGTAGTATAGTCAGGGGGTCGAACACTGAAGCTTTCTTT. Protein: CASSIVRGSNTEAFF. Looking up the rest from reference TRBV19 and TRBJ1-1 gives the full variable domain: DGGITQSPKYLFRKEGQNVTLSCEQNLNHDAMYWYRQDPGQGLRLIYYSQIVNDFQKGDIAEGYSVSREKKESFPLTVTSAQKNPTAFYLCASSIVRGSNTEAFFGQGTRLTVV.

J is TRBJ1-1 and V is TRBV6-5, with D possibly being TRBD1 (6 bases). Looked up from germline, CDR1 is MNHEY and CDR2 is SVGAGI. Trimming took off 5 bases at V and 11 bases at J, with 15 bases between the two ends. The CDR3 covers 12 residues. Here the CDR3 reads CASSNPRQVAFF. CDR3 DNA: TGTGCCAGCAGTAACCCTCGACAGGTCGCTTTCTTT.

The chain recombines TRBV7-2 with TRBJ2-1; 9 bases match TRBD1. The CDR3 loop spans 15 amino acids. V lost 8 bases to trimming and J lost 8 bases; unmatched junction nucleotides: 13. Germline assignment: CDR1 SGHTA and CDR2 FQGNSA. The CDR3 sequence is CASGRRQGGQDEQFF. For the CDR3, the DNA is TGTGCCAGCGGAAGAAGACAGGGGGGGCAAGATGAGCAGTTCTTC.